This T cell receptor (beta chain) was captured by sequencing in a study of a mutant IDH1 vaccine in newly diagnosed glioma. Study in general: The therapy given earlier, which was standard therapy, consisted of radiotherapy, temozolomide, or both, and most of the patients received both.

This clone has only a few counts. CDR1 and CDR2 from the germline V gene are SEHNR and FQNEAQ (reference sequence). Losses at the gene ends were 5 bases for V and 8 bases for J; bases not matched to a gene: 8. CDR3 length: 16 amino acids. Profiled with immunoSEQ multiplex PCR; TCRdb holds only in-frame clones, not every one. The repertoire holds about 67,000 clones, with about four fifths as singletons. The sample's time point: baseline, week 1 (first vaccination visit). The treatment is: pre-vaccination baseline after standard-of-care therapy. Diagnosis in the donors showed new WHO grade 3 or 4 astrocytomas that were IDH1-mutant and ATRX-lost.

The TCR sequence derives from a woman aged 18-30 years with glioma. Some clones in this sample may be carry-over from other donors' samples. This sequence joins TRBV7-9 and TRBJ1-6, with 11 bases aligning to TRBD1. This material consisted of peripheral blood mononuclear cells (PBMCs), taken from a glioma patient treated with radiotherapy, temozolomide or both. CDR3 sequence (DNA): TGTGCCAGCAGCCAGGACAGGGGGCGCATTGATTCACCCCTCCACTTT. Protein sequence: CASSQDRGRIDSPLHF.